The T cell receptor beta chain described here comes from a study of OX40 agonist ivuxolimab in advanced cancers. Sequencing was performed with immunoSEQ multiplex PCR; in TCRdb, only in-frame clones are kept and a portion is missing. Here the sample spans some 80,000 clones, 92% being singletons. V was trimmed by 9 bases and J by 7 bases, leaving 15 bases between them. This CDR3 region has 12 residues. The germline CDR1 and CDR2 sequences are SGHVS and FQNEAQ. The origin of this receptor is an adult with an advanced solid tumor such as melanoma, head and neck, liver or kidney cancer. The source material was CD4+ or CD8+ T cells sorted from blood, sampled in a trial of the OX40 agonist ivuxolimab. This rearrangement joins TRBV7-8 to TRBJ1-2; D not resolved. The CDR3 DNA sequence: TGTGCCAGTTCCATGCCTCAGGCTGGCTACACCTTC. This encodes CASSMPQAGYTF.